These 19 T cell receptor beta chains were sequenced from one sample in a study of blood T cell repertoires in COVID-19. TCRdb keeps only in-frame clones here, not all; method: immunoSEQ multiplex PCR. The sample consists of roughly 300,000 clones, roughly 87% of them appearing once. Sequenced material: PBMCs or T cells enriched from blood (not recorded which). All receptors come from a woman in her twenties or thirties who had recovered from COVID-19.

This chain joins TRBV5-1 and TRBJ1-5; 7 positions match TRBD1. The CDR3 has 14 residues. V lost 4 bases, J lost 5 bases, and 6 bases stayed unmatched. The germline V gene encodes CDR1 SGHRS and CDR2 YFSETQ. The CDR3 loop reads CASSKGQPDQPQHF. DNA of the CDR3: TGCGCCAGCAGCAAGGGACAGCCTGATCAGCCCCAGCATTTT.

This chain joins TRBV29-1 and TRBJ2-7, with D possibly TRBD2 on 5 matching bases. The CDR3 is 16 amino acids. Germline lookup yields CDR1 SQVTM and CDR2 ANQGSEA. V was cut by 0 bases and J by 5 bases, with 20 bases left in between. CDR3: CSVEDGKHPRVNEQYF. CDR3 nucleotides: TGCAGCGTTGAAGACGGGAAGCATCCCCGGGTCAACGAGCAGTACTTC.

J is TRBJ2-3 and V is TRBV6-4, with a possible D match to TRBD1 (5 bases). Trimming removed 8 bases at V and 1 base at J, with 13 bases between. The CDR3 sequence is 14 residues long. Germline CDR1 MRHNA, CDR2 SNTAGT. CDR3 residues: CASARVGGTDTQYF. DNA for the CDR3: TGTGCCAGCGCCAGGGTAGGCGGCACAGATACGCAGTATTTT.

This rearrangement joins TRBV24-1 to TRBJ2-1, with a possible D match to TRBD2 (7 bases). Germline CDR1 and CDR2: KGHDR and SFDVKD. This CDR3 contains 13 residues. Between the trimmed V and J ends, which lost 3 bases and 10 bases, there was a span of 12 bases. The CDR3 region has the DNA TGTGCCACCAGTGATGGGGGGGGCCAGGAGCAGTTCTTC. Protein product: CATSDGGGQEQFF.

The V and J genes are TRBV2 and TRBJ1-5; D is possibly TRBD1 (6 bases). This CDR3 has 15 amino acids. The V and J ends lost 0 bases and 6 bases respectively, with 12 bases between them. Germline V gives CDR1 SNHLY, CDR2 FYNNEI. This CDR3 reads CASSEALGGGQPQHF. The CDR3 DNA sequence: TGTGCCAGCAGTGAAGCGCTTGGGGGCGGTCAGCCCCAGCATTTT.

The chain recombines TRBV27 with TRBJ1-1; the D gene is possibly TRBD1 (6 bases). CDR1 is MNHEY, CDR2 SMNVEV, per germline (reference sequence). Trimming took off 4 bases at V and 1 base at J, with 10 bases between the two ends. The length of the CDR3 is 14 residues. The DNA for the CDR3 is TGTGCCAGCAGTTCAGGGGAGGGGAACACTGAAGCTTTCTTT. The encoded protein is CASSSGEGNTEAFF.

The CDR3 sequence: CAISGQGLNTEAFF. The CDR3 nucleotides read TGTGCCATCAGTGGACAGGGCCTGAACACTGAAGCTTTCTTT. This chain joins TRBV10-3 and TRBJ1-1; TRBD1 matches at 7 bases. Trimming removed 4 bases from V and 0 bases from J; junction bases left unmatched: 2. This CDR3 has 14 residues. CDR1 and CDR2 (germline): ENHRY, SYGVKD.

This clone was counted once. The chain employs TRBV5-6 and TRBJ1-4, with 7 nucleotides matching TRBD1. The trim removed 3 bases at V and 6 bases at J, leaving 5 bases unmatched. The CDR3 sequence is 14 residues long. From germline, CDR1 is SGHDT and CDR2 YYEEEE. The CDR3 DNA is TGTGCCAGCAGCTGGGGACAGTCCGATGAAAAACTGTTTTTT. It encodes CASSWGQSDEKLFF.

Written as DNA, the CDR3 is TGTGCCAGCAAAATGCCGGGACAGGGTCCTCCCCAGCATTTT. Protein product: CASKMPGQGPPQHF. This sequence joins TRBV28 and TRBJ1-5, with TRBD1 matching over 9 bases. CDR3 size: 14 residues. Germline CDR1 MDHEN, CDR2 SYDVKM. V shed 7 bases and J 10 bases; nucleotides not matched to a gene: 11.

This chain joins TRBV7-2 and TRBJ2-6; D perhaps matches TRBD1 (5 bases). The CDR3 runs to 17 residues. V was shortened by 1 base and J by 0 bases, with 10 bases between the two germline ends. Germline V gene data show CDR1 as SGHTA and CDR2 as FQGNSA. The CDR3 bases are TGTGCCAGCAGCTTAGACAGGACCCGCTCTGGGGCCAACGTCCTGACTTTC. Translating it yields CASSLDRTRSGANVLTF.

V is TRBV5-1 and J is TRBJ1-6; 9 nucleotides agree with TRBD1. This CDR3 region has 16 residues. CDR1 is SGHRS and CDR2 is YFSETQ in the germline V gene. V lost 4 bases and J lost 9; bases outside the gene matches: 11. CDR3 sequence (DNA): TGCGCCAGCAGCACCGGACAGGGGAATGGGTTTTCACCCCTCCACTTT. It yields the protein CASSTGQGNGFSPLHF.

The rearrangement uses TRBV5-6 and TRBJ1-4; maybe TRBD1 (6 bases). Germline assignment: CDR1 SGHDT and CDR2 YYEEEE. Deletions cut 4 bases from V and 8 bases from J, with 21 bases between. This CDR3 is 16 amino acids long. CDR3 in amino acids: CASSADSLDKWEKLFF. The CDR3 coding sequence is TGTGCCAGCAGCGCGGACAGCTTAGATAAGTGGGAAAAACTGTTTTTT. The whole variable domain, remainder taken from reference TRBV5-6 and TRBJ1-4, is DAGVTQSPTHLIKTRGQQVTLRCSPKSGHDTVSWYQQALGQGPQFIFQYYEEEERQRGNFPDRFSGHQFPNYSSELNVNALLLGDSALYLCASSADSLDKWEKLFFGSGTQLSVL.

The chain combines TRBV11-2 with TRBJ2-2; TRBD1 matches at 9 bases. V gave up 3 bases and J gave up 6 bases; unmatched junction bases: 8. The germline CDR1 and CDR2 sequences are SGHAT and FQNNGV. The CDR3 contains 16 residues. Here the CDR3 DNA reads TGTGCCAGCAGCTTCGGGACAGGGAGGGGGTCCGGGGAGCTGTTTTTT. Translating it yields CASSFGTGRGSGELFF.

The chain links TRBV6-6 to TRBJ1-2; the D gene is possibly TRBD1 (5 bases). CDR1 and CDR2 (germline): MNHNY, SVGAGI (reference sequence). The CDR3 is 13 residues long. With 6 bases removed from V and 2 bases from J, the gap between germline ends came to 10 bases. CDR3 sequence reads: CASRDSANYGYTF. The DNA for the CDR3 is TGTGCCAGCAGAGACAGTGCGAACTATGGCTACACCTTC.

This chain uses TRBV4-2 with TRBJ2-7; TRBD2 aligns across 7 bases. The germline CDR1 and CDR2 sequences are LGHNA and YNFKEQ. V lost 3 bases and J lost 7; bases outside the gene matches: 3. The CDR3 totals 12 residues. The chain's CDR3 is CASSHREGEQYF. For the CDR3, the DNA is TGTGCCAGCAGCCACAGGGAGGGGGAGCAGTACTTC.

V gene TRBV4-1 combines with J gene TRBJ2-1, with 13 bases aligning to TRBD2. Germline CDR1 and CDR2: MGHRA and YSYEKL. The CDR3 runs 16 residues. Unmatched junction bases numbered 5, after V lost 2 bases and J lost 7 bases. The CDR3 region is CASSQSLAGGLNEQFF. CDR3 nucleotide sequence: TGCGCCAGCAGCCAATCACTAGCGGGGGGGCTAAATGAGCAGTTCTTC.

This sequence joins TRBV30 and TRBJ1-4; 10 bases are shared with TRBD1. V trimming: 2 bases; J trimming: 7 bases; junction bases outside the gene matches: 7. The CDR3 contains 15 residues. CDR1 and CDR2 (germline): GTSNPN, SVGIG (reference sequence). CDR3 loop: CAWSLAGTGAEKLFF. The CDR3 DNA is TGTGCCTGGAGTCTGGCAGGGACAGGGGCTGAAAAACTGTTTTTT.

Remarks on this clone: The same CDR3 also results from other DNA sequences found in this sample. The J gene is TRBJ1-3, the V gene TRBV5-1; D unclear. The CDR3 extends over 14 amino acids. The germline CDR1 and CDR2 sequences are SGHRS and YFSETQ. The V end was cut by 4 bases, the J end by 1 base, with 9 bases between. The CDR3 loop is CASSLGDSGNTIYF. The CDR3 DNA is TGCGCCAGCAGCCTAGGAGATTCTGGAAACACCATATATTTT.

The CDR3 DNA follows: TGTGCCAGCAGCCCCCCCGGCCCCCGAGGAAAGGACATTCAGTACTTC. It is translated as CASSPPGPRGKDIQYF. The chain joins TRBV21-1 to TRBJ2-4; the table's TRBD2 call for D was not verified on the DNA. TRBV21-1 is a pseudogene locus. CDR3 size: 16 residues.